These 24 T cell receptor beta chains originate from one sample sequenced in a study of T cells in Graves' hyperthyroidism and ophthalmopathy. Amplification of TCR beta CDR3 regions used RNA as the template. When the TCR CDR3 underwent first-round RT-PCR, the HTBI primer set was used. In TCRdb, the multiplex PCR reads were re-called with MiXCR into one record per CDR3 protein. This sample has 600,000 to 800,000 distinct CDR3 sequences, with 30% to 40% found just once. The sample taken for sequencing was blood. The receptors derive from a woman in her thirties or forties with Graves' hyperthyroidism.

The chain combines TRBV4-3 with TRBJ2-2; D remains ambiguous. Per the germline V gene, CDR1 is LGHNA and CDR2 is YSLEER. CDR3 length equals 12 residues. Trimming pared 1 base from V and 7 bases from J, leaving 4 bases between. The chain's CDR3 is CASSQVGGELFF. The DNA of the CDR3 is TGCGCCAGCAGCCAAGTCGGCGGGGAGCTGTTTTTT.

This clonotype was observed a handful of times. V gene TRBV2 combines with J gene TRBJ2-5; the D is unclear. The CDR3 totals 12 residues. Trimming left V 3 bases short and J 4 bases short, with 6 bases between. Germline V gene lookup returns CDR1 SNHLY and CDR2 FYNNEI. The CDR3 sequence: CASSDPPETQYF. The CDR3 DNA is TGTGCCAGCAGTGACCCCCCAGAGACCCAGTACTTC. The complete variable domain, with remaining parts taken from reference TRBV2 and TRBJ2-5, reads EPEVTQTPSHQVTQMGQEVILRCVPISNHLYFYWYRQILGQKVEFLVSFYNNEISEKSEIFDDQFSVERPDGSNFTLKIRSTKLEDSAMYFCASSDPPETQYFGPGTRLLVL.

There are many counts of this clonotype. The chain recombines TRBV7-9 with TRBJ1-2, with D unresolved. Germline V gene data show CDR1 as SEHNR and CDR2 as FQNEAQ (reference sequence). Trimming stripped 0 bases from V and 8 bases from J, with 10 bases between. The CDR3 covers 13 residues. The CDR3 loop is CASSLAQGWGYTF. The CDR3 nucleotides read TGTGCCAGCAGCTTAGCCCAAGGATGGGGCTACACCTTC.

V is TRBV29-1 and J is TRBJ2-7, with 8 bases fitting TRBD1. Germline lookup yields CDR1 SQVTM and CDR2 ANQGSEA. V was clipped by 6 bases and J by 2 bases; unmatched bases: 6. The CDR3 is made up of 13 amino acids. CDR3: CSVGGTGPYEQYF. In DNA form, the CDR3 reads TGCAGCGTGGGTGGGACAGGACCCTACGAGCAGTACTTC.

The V gene is TRBV20-1, the J gene TRBJ2-2; possible D gene TRBD1, 5 bases. Germline values: CDR1 DFQATT, CDR2 SNEGSKA (reference sequence). The CDR3 runs to 16 residues. Trimming pared 3 bases from V and 0 bases from J, leaving 14 bases between. In DNA form, the CDR3 reads TGCAGTGCTAGCCGGCCCGAGACAGCGAACACCGGGGAGCTGTTTTTT. Its translation: CSASRPETANTGELFF.

Many counts were recorded for this clonotype. As DNA, the CDR3 is TGCAGTGCTAGAGGCGTAGGATGGGGAGGGGGCGTGGAGACCCAGTACTTC. This gives the protein CSARGVGWGGGVETQYF. The chain uses TRBV20-1 and TRBJ2-5, with D perhaps TRBD1 or TRBD2 (7 bases each). Per the germline V gene, CDR1 is DFQATT and CDR2 is SNEGSKA (reference sequence). The CDR3 runs to 17 residues. V shed 1 base and J shed 5 bases, with 23 bases lying between them.

This clonotype was counted many times. J is TRBJ2-5 and V is TRBV7-2; no clear D. V dropped 4 bases and J dropped 5 bases, with 14 bases sitting between them. Per the germline V gene, CDR1 is SGHTA and CDR2 is FQGNSA. The CDR3 loop spans 14 amino acids. Written as DNA, the CDR3 is TGTGCCAGCAGCTACGATCCCACCCGGGAGACCCAGTACTTC. It is translated as CASSYDPTRETQYF.

The V call is TRBV15, the J call TRBJ2-7, with D maybe TRBD2 (6 bases). V was cut by 1 base and J by 4 bases, with 26 bases left in between. Germline-derived CDR1 and CDR2 are LNHNV and YYDKDF (reference sequence). The CDR3 loop spans 19 amino acids. The CDR3 loop reads CATSRGLRDHGPLAYEQYF. Written as DNA, the CDR3 is TGTGCCACCAGCAGAGGCCTCCGGGACCATGGGCCTCTAGCGTACGAGCAGTACTTC.

This clonotype has only a few counts. The V gene is TRBV4-1, the J gene TRBJ1-1; no definite D call. Trimming pared 0 bases from V and 1 base from J, leaving 12 bases between. The CDR3 loop spans 16 amino acids. Per germline, CDR1 MGHRA and CDR2 YSYEKL. DNA of the CDR3: TGCGCCAGCAGCCAAGACGCCGGCGGAAGGAACACTGAAGCTTTCTTT. It codes for CASSQDAGGRNTEAFF.

The chain recombines TRBV2 with TRBJ2-2; unclear D gene. This CDR3 region has 11 residues. Germline V lookup: CDR1 SNHLY, CDR2 FYNNEI. Between the trimmed V and J ends, which lost 7 bases and 6 bases, there was a span of 6 bases. CDR3 residues: CASTMAGELFF. The CDR3, as DNA: TGTGCCAGCACTATGGCCGGGGAGCTGTTTTTT.

As regards this clonotype: One base away lies a much larger clone, so this may be a sequencing read error. V and J are TRBV7-6 and TRBJ1-5, with a possible D match to TRBD1 (6 bases). Germline-derived CDR1 and CDR2 are SGHVS and FNYEAQ. The CDR3 sequence is 15 residues long. The CDR3 sequence: CAGSLVQGINQPQHF. CDR3 nucleotide sequence: TGTGCCGGCAGCTTAGTACAGGGAATCAATCAGCCCCAGCATTTT.

In its sample, this clonotype was seen many times. This chain connects TRBV10-3 to TRBJ2-7; D not resolved. In germline, CDR1 is ENHRY, CDR2 SYGVKD. V lost 6 bases and J 2 bases, leaving 11 bases between the germline ends. The CDR3 is made up of 13 amino acids. In DNA, the CDR3 is TGTGCCATCAGGGGCCAGGCCACCTACGAGCAGTACTTC. Amino acids: CAIRGQATYEQYF.

Concerning this clonotype itself: One base away lies a much larger clone, so this may be a sequencing read error. The chain joins TRBV6-5 to TRBJ1-4, with 7 bases aligning to TRBD1. Germline CDR1 MNHEY, CDR2 SVGAGI. CDR3 length: 12 residues. J lost 12 bases, V lost 5 bases, and 6 bases had no gene match. The DNA for the CDR3 is TGTGCCAGCAGTCCCGGGACAGAGGAACTGTTTTTT. It encodes CASSPGTEELFF.

This clonotype has a count of ten or more. The chain couples TRBV10-1 to TRBJ1-1; D is possibly TRBD1 (5 bases). Trimming shortened V by 4 bases and J by 10 bases, and 13 bases separated the two germline ends. Germline V gives CDR1 WNHNN, CDR2 SYGVQD (reference sequence). CDR3 length: 12 amino acids. Written as DNA, the CDR3 is TGCGCCAGCAGTGTAGCGGGGGAAAGAGCTTTCTTT. This gives the protein CASSVAGERAFF.

The rearrangement joins TRBV27 to TRBJ1-5; no clear D gene. This CDR3 contains 13 residues. Deletions cut 3 bases from V and 4 bases from J, with 7 bases between. CDR1 and CDR2 from the germline V gene are MNHEY and SMNVEV (reference sequence). The DNA for the CDR3 is TGTGCCAGCAGTTTCACAGCGAATCAGCCCCAGCATTTT. Translating it yields CASSFTANQPQHF.

This clonotype has ten or more counts. The gene calls are TRBV20-1 and TRBJ1-2; D is perhaps TRBD1 (5 bases). The V and J ends lost 1 base and 4 bases respectively, with 10 bases between them. This CDR3 is 13 amino acids long. CDR1 and CDR2 from the germline V gene are DFQATT and SNEGSKA (reference sequence). CDR3 DNA: TGCAGTGCTAGAGTGCCAGGGAGCTATGGCTACACCTTC. It encodes CSARVPGSYGYTF.

Comments on this clonotype: The junction shows a germline mismatch at one end, possibly a read error. The chain employs TRBV6-1 and TRBJ2-6, with D maybe TRBD1 (5 bases). Germline CDR1 is MNHNS and CDR2 is SASEGT. The CDR3 spans 14 residues. The CDR3 loop reads CASRGAAGASVLTF. CDR3 nucleotide sequence: TGTGCCAGCAGGGGCGCCGCTGGGGCCAGCGTCCTGACTTTC.

V gene TRBV11-3 combines with J gene TRBJ2-6; a possible D gene is TRBD1 (6 bases). Germline V gene data show CDR1 as SGHNT and CDR2 as YENEEA. The CDR3 length is 17 residues. The germline V and J ends were trimmed by 2 bases and 2 bases, with 13 bases remaining between them. The CDR3 spells CASSLRPGAPGANVLTF. CDR3 bases: TGTGCCAGCAGCTTACGCCCAGGGGCCCCTGGGGCCAACGTCCTGACTTTC.

This clonotype has just a few counts. V and J are TRBV7-8 and TRBJ1-6; a possible D gene is TRBD1 (5 bases). CDR1 is SGHVS, CDR2 FQNEAQ, per germline. The CDR3 sequence is 18 residues long. V lost 2 bases, J lost 10 bases, and 24 bases lay in between. This CDR3 is CASSLRRTGTLPGSPLHF. Written as DNA, the CDR3 is TGTGCCAGCAGCTTACGAAGAACCGGGACCCTTCCTGGGTCACCCCTCCACTTT.

This clonotype was seen many times. The rearrangement links TRBV7-2 to TRBJ1-4, with a tentative D call TRBD1 (5 bases). CDR1 and CDR2 (germline): SGHTA, FQGNSA. V gave up 5 bases and J gave up 1 base, with 11 bases separating them. The CDR3 has 15 amino acids. This CDR3 reads CASSVRDGTNEKLFF. As DNA, the CDR3 is TGTGCCAGCAGCGTAAGGGACGGAACTAATGAAAAACTGTTTTTT.

This clonotype was seen only a few times. The V and J genes are TRBV7-9 and TRBJ2-2, with 7 bases matching TRBD1. J gave up 6 bases and V 5 bases, and 3 bases lay outside the gene matches. The CDR3 sequence is 13 residues long. Germline values: CDR1 SEHNR, CDR2 FQNEAQ (reference sequence). The DNA of the CDR3 is TGTGCCAGCAGCCAAACAGGGGCCGGGGAGCTGTTTTTT. Protein sequence: CASSQTGAGELFF. Based on the CDR3 plus reference TRBV7-9 and TRBJ2-2, the full variable domain is DTGVSQNPRHKITKRGQNVTFRCDPISEHNRLYWYRQTLGQGPEFLTYFQNEAQLEKSRLLSDRFSAERPKGSFSTLEIQRTEQGDSAMYLCASSQTGAGELFFGEGSRLTVL.

The V and J genes are TRBV12-3 or TRBV12-4 and TRBJ1-1; 7 bases fit TRBD1. J lost 4 bases, V lost 5 bases, and 13 bases had no gene match. The CDR3 contains 16 residues. CDR3 sequence reads: CASSPYQTGSFTEAFF. Here the CDR3 DNA reads TGTGCCAGCAGTCCCTACCAGACAGGGAGCTTCACTGAAGCTTTCTTT.

This chain joins TRBV5-4 and TRBJ1-1; unclear D gene. This CDR3 contains 18 residues. Trimming stripped 1 base from V and 0 bases from J, with 19 bases between. CDR1 is SGHNT and CDR2 is YYREEE in the germline V gene (reference sequence). CDR3: CASSLRRTPEVMNTEAFF. CDR3 bases: TGTGCCAGCAGCTTGAGGAGGACCCCCGAGGTTATGAACACTGAAGCTTTCTTT.

As concerns this clonotype: A much bigger clone sits one base away, suggesting this may be a read error. The chain joins TRBV7-6 to TRBJ2-7, with TRBD2 identical over 13 bases. This CDR3 spans 15 amino acids. Germline V gene data show CDR1 as SGHVS and CDR2 as FNYEAQ. CDR3 in amino acids: CASSRTSGGAYEQCF. The CDR3 coding sequence is TGTGCCAGCAGCCGAACTAGCGGGGGGGCCTACGAGCAGTGCTTC.